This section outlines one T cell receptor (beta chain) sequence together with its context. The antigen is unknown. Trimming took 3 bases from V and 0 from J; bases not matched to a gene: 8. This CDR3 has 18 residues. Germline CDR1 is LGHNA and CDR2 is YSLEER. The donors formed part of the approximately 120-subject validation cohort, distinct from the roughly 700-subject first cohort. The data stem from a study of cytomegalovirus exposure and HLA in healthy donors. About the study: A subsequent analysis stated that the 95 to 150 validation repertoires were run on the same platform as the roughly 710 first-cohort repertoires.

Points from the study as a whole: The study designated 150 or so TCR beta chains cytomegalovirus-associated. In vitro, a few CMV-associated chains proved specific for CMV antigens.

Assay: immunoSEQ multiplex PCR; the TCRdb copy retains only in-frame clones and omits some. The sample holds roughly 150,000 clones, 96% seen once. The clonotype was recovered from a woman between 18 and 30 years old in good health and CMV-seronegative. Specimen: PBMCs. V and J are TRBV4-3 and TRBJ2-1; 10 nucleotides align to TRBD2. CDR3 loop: CASSQEAGGSSSYNEQFF. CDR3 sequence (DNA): TGCGCCAGCAGCCAGGAAGCGGGGGGGTCGAGCTCCTACAATGAGCAGTTCTTC.